In its sample, the clone carrying this T cell receptor (beta chain) was seen many times. For the diagnoses, clinical symptoms, serum thyroxine and TRAb, thyroid ultrasound and orbital computed tomography were used. Cells are PBMCs isolated from about 10 ml of fresh blood. The CDR3 totals 13 residues. Trimming cost V 4 bases and J 7 bases, with 13 bases left between them. The germline CDR1 and CDR2 sequences are KGHSH and LQKENI. Amplification of TCR beta CDR3 regions used RNA as the template. The HTBI primer set served for first-round RT-PCR of the TCR CDR3. TCRdb reanalysed the multiplex PCR reads using MiXCR and keeps one entry per CDR3 protein. Of about 380,000 distinct CDR3 sequences detected, 15% to 20% appear once; the ten largest clones hold 40%. This sample was taken from a study of T cells in Graves' hyperthyroidism and ophthalmopathy. About the research overall: Peripheral blood was obtained at initial diagnosis, preceding any treatment.

The receptor's source is a man between 18 and 35 years old with Graves' ophthalmopathy. The V gene is TRBV18, the J gene TRBJ1-1; unclear D gene. Specimen: blood. CDR3 loop: CASSRETGNEAFF. In DNA form, the CDR3 reads TGTGCCAGCTCACGGGAGACCGGGAATGAAGCTTTCTTT.